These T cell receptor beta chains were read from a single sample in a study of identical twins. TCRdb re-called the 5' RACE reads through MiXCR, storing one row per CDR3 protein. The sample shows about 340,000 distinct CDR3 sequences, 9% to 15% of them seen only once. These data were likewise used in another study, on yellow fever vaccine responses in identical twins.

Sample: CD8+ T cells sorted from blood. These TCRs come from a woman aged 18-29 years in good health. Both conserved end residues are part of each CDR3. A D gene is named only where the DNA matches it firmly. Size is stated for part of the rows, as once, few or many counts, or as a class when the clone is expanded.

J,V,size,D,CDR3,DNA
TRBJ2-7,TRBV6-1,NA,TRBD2,CASSDSVAGAYEQYF,TGTGCCAGCAGTGATTCTGTAGCGGGAGCCTACGAGCAGTACTTC
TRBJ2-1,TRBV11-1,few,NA,CASSLIGGSYNEQFF,TGTGCCAGCAGCTTAATAGGGGGCTCCTACAATGAGCAGTTCTTC
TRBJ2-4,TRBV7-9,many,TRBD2,CASSLGTSGTKNIQYF,TGTGCCAGCAGCTTAGGGACTAGCGGCACCAAAAACATTCAGTACTTC
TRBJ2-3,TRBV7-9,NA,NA,CASSLVGAPADTQYF,TGTGCCAGCAGCTTGGTGGGGGCCCCCGCAGATACGCAGTATTTT
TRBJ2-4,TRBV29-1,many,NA,CSVEDIGAQAKNIQYF,TGCAGCGTTGAAGATATTGGGGCTCAAGCCAAAAACATTCAGTACTTC
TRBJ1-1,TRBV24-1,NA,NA,CATTRGWTEAFF,TGTGCCACCACCAGGGGATGGACTGAAGCTTTCTTT
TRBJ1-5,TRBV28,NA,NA,CASSLWRNQPQHF,TGTGCCAGCAGTTTATGGCGCAATCAGCCCCAGCATTTT
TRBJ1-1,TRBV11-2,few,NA,CASSPRGRHLNTEAFF,TGTGCCAGCAGCCCGCGAGGTAGGCACCTGAACACTGAAGCTTTCTTT
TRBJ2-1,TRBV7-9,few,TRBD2,CASSPRGREANEQFF,TGTGCCAGCAGCCCTCGGGGGAGGGAGGCCAATGAGCAGTTCTTC
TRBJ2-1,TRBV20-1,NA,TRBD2,CSARLAGVIYNEQFF,TGCAGTGCTAGACTAGCGGGAGTTATCTACAATGAGCAGTTCTTC
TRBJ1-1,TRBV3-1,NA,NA,CASSRGGVDTEAFF,TGTGCCAGCAGCCGGGGAGGGGTTGACACTGAAGCTTTCTTT